The TCR beta chain under discussion was sequenced for a study of neurological immune-mediated disorders. MiXCR was run by TCRdb on the 5' RACE reads, yielding one entry per CDR3 protein. The table includes about 70,000 distinct CDR3 sequences, 3.2% detected once. The CDR3 sequence is 15 residues long. V was cut by 5 bases and J by 4 bases, with 15 bases left in between. CDR1 is KGHSH, CDR2 LQKENI, per germline. This clonotype was seen ten or more times. Its antigen is not known. General study findings and limits: The greatest TCR clonal expansion appeared in HTLV-1-associated myelopathy and the smallest, falling below healthy controls, in multiple sclerosis. Phylogenetic analysis grouped 18 of 34 multiple sclerosis patients' repertoires together, suggesting a possible repertoire signature.

The sequenced sample consisted of PBMCs. This sequence was found in a woman aged 45-65 years with multiple sclerosis. V and J are TRBV18 and TRBJ1-5; D perhaps matches TRBD1 (6 bases). CDR3 region: CASSFKQGWNQPQHF. In nucleotides, the CDR3 is TGTGCCAGCTCATTCAAACAGGGTTGGAATCAGCCCCAGCATTTT.